This T cell receptor beta chain was recorded in a study of blood T cell repertoires in COVID-19. The overall study: Acute-phase and convalescent COVID-19 samples originated in the United States, Italy and Spain. Sample material is recorded as cDNA or gDNA derived from T cells, B-cell-depleted T cells, or PBMCs.

The germline V gene has CDR1 MDHEN and CDR2 SYDVKM. The CDR3 has 17 amino acids. V lost 2 bases and J lost 3; bases outside the gene matches: 12. Generated by immunoSEQ multiplex PCR, the TCRdb table keeps only in-frame clones and is missing some. The table shows 300,000 or so clones, with roughly 91% occurring only once. A single count supports this clone. The sequenced sample consisted of peripheral blood. The chain links TRBV28 to TRBJ1-1, with 7 bases matching TRBD1. The source of this sequence is a man aged 50-60 years with active or convalescent COVID-19. CDR3 DNA sequence: TGTGCCAGCAGTTTACCACTCTTGACAGGGAGTTACACTGAAGCTTTCTTT. This gives the protein CASSLPLLTGSYTEAFF. Using reference TRBV28 and TRBJ1-1 for the parts outside the CDR3, the full variable domain is DVKVTQSSRYLVKRTGEKVFLECVQDMDHENMFWYRQDPGLGLRLIYFSYDVKMKEKGDIPEGYSVSREKKERFSLILESASTNQTSMYLCASSLPLLTGSYTEAFFGQGTRLTVV.